Following are 24 T cell receptor beta chains from one sample sequenced in a study of siplizumab effects on memory and regulatory T cells. Clones were read by immunoSEQ multiplex PCR, and TCRdb kept only the in-frame ones, dropping some. The table lists 90,000 to 110,000 clones, 85% to 95% of them singletons. Sequencing input: CD4+ T cells sorted from blood. These receptor sequences come from a human donor in good health.

This rearrangement joins TRBV10-3 to TRBJ1-3; unclear D gene. The CDR3 length is 12 residues. The germline V gene encodes CDR1 ENHRY and CDR2 SYGVKD. V was clipped by 3 bases and J by 4 bases, with 4 bases between them. Written as DNA, the CDR3 is TGTGCCATCAGTGAACTCGGAAACACCATATATTTT. This gives the protein CAISELGNTIYF.

The chain couples TRBV4-1 to TRBJ1-3; 9 nucleotides match TRBD1. CDR1 is MGHRA, CDR2 YSYEKL, per germline. V lost 2 bases, J lost 0 bases, and 14 bases stayed unmatched. The CDR3 spans 20 residues. CDR3 loop: CASSQSQSDRGLLSGNTIYF. For the CDR3, the DNA is TGCGCCAGCAGCCAAAGTCAAAGCGACAGGGGGTTACTCTCTGGAAACACCATATATTTT.

The chain carries TRBV19 and TRBJ2-3; TRBD2 aligns across 7 bases. Trimming removed 5 bases from V and 1 base from J; junction bases left unmatched: 6. The germline gives CDR1 LNHDA, CDR2 SQIVND (reference sequence). The CDR3 length is 15 residues. The CDR3 reads CASSQTSPGTDTQYF. As DNA, the CDR3 is TGTGCCAGTAGTCAGACTAGCCCTGGCACAGATACGCAGTATTTT.

The chain has TRBV9 and TRBJ2-2; the D gene is possibly TRBD2 (7 bases). V was cut by 2 bases and J by 1 base, with 21 bases left in between. CDR1 SGDLS and CDR2 YYNGEE come from the germline V gene. This CDR3 has 19 amino acids. The CDR3 bases are TGTGCCAGCAGCGTCGGTCCCTCGGGGGGCGGGAGGAACACCGGGGAGCTGTTTTTT. Translating gives CASSVGPSGGGRNTGELFF.

About this clone itself: This CDR3 is also generated by other DNA sequences in the sample. The gene calls are TRBV5-8 and TRBJ2-7; no firm D call. V was clipped by 4 bases and J by 4 bases, with 18 bases between them. CDR1 SGHTS and CDR2 YDEGEE come from the germline V gene. CDR3 length: 15 amino acids. DNA of the CDR3: TGTGCCAGCAGCCTAGGGCCTGGGGTCGGTTACGAGCAGTACTTC. Translation: CASSLGPGVGYEQYF. The variable domain in full, with the rest retrieved from reference TRBV5-8 and TRBJ2-7, is EAGVTQSPTHLIKTRGQQATLRCSPISGHTSVYWYQQALGLGLQFLLWYDEGEERNRGNFPPRFSGRQFPNYSSELNVNALELEDSALYLCASSLGPGVGYEQYFGPGTRLTVT.

The chain is built from TRBV30 and TRBJ1-5, with TRBD1 matching 7 bases. CDR1 and CDR2 (germline): GTSNPN, SVGIG (reference sequence). J gave up 0 bases and V 4 bases, and 3 bases lay outside the gene matches. CDR3 length equals 14 residues. The CDR3 loop is CAWNTGDSNQPQHF. The CDR3 nucleotides read TGTGCCTGGAACACAGGGGATAGCAATCAGCCCCAGCATTTT. The full variable domain, with the rest looked up from reference TRBV30 and TRBJ1-5, is SQTIHQWPATLVQPVGSPLSLECTVEGTSNPNLYWYRQAAGRGLQLLFYSVGIGQISSEVPQNLSASRPQDRQFILSSKKLLLSDSGFYLCAWNTGDSNQPQHFGDGTRLSIL.

The gene calls are TRBV28 and TRBJ1-1, with a weak D call TRBD1 (5 bases). CDR1 MDHEN and CDR2 SYDVKM come from the germline V gene. The ends were cut back, 5 bases at V and 2 bases at J, with 12 bases in the middle. The CDR3 is 14 amino acids. CDR3 region: CASSPGRENTEAFF. In DNA form, the CDR3 reads TGTGCCAGCAGTCCCGGCAGGGAAAACACTGAAGCTTTCTTT.

This chain links TRBV7-9 with TRBJ1-1; no firm D call. CDR3 length equals 14 residues. V was clipped by 5 bases and J by 4 bases, with 14 bases between them. Per germline, CDR1 SEHNR and CDR2 FQNEAQ (reference sequence). DNA of the CDR3: TGTGCCAGCAGCGGTTATGGGAGTGGCACTGAAGCTTTCTTT. It translates to CASSGYGSGTEAFF.

This clone was observed once. The rearrangement uses TRBV30 and TRBJ1-1; TRBD1 is a possible D gene (6 bases). The CDR3 is made up of 12 amino acids. CDR1 and CDR2 from the germline V gene are GTSNPN and SVGIG (reference sequence). V dropped 5 bases and J dropped 1 base, with 8 bases sitting between them. The CDR3 loop is CAWDRWNTEAFF. CDR3 nucleotide sequence: TGTGCCTGGGACAGGTGGAACACTGAAGCTTTCTTT. The variable domain in full, completed from reference TRBV30 and TRBJ1-1, reads SQTIHQWPATLVQPVGSPLSLECTVEGTSNPNLYWYRQAAGRGLQLLFYSVGIGQISSEVPQNLSASRPQDRQFILSSKKLLLSDSGFYLCAWDRWNTEAFFGQGTRLTVV.

The chain joins TRBV2 to TRBJ1-1; the D gene is possibly TRBD1 (5 bases). Germline V gene lookup returns CDR1 SNHLY and CDR2 FYNNEI. This CDR3 comprises 13 residues. V lost 4 bases, J lost 1 base, and 7 bases lay in between. The CDR3 DNA sequence: TGTGCCAGCAGTGTAACAGGGAACACTGAAGCTTTCTTT. It codes for CASSVTGNTEAFF.

The chain has TRBV2 and TRBJ1-4; TRBD1 matches at 8 bases. V gave up 6 bases and J gave up 0 bases; unmatched junction bases: 21. The CDR3 is 21 amino acids. Germline V gives CDR1 SNHLY, CDR2 FYNNEI. This CDR3 reads CASRVDKKPGQERATNEKLFF. CDR3 in DNA: TGTGCCAGCAGGGTAGATAAAAAACCGGGACAGGAAAGAGCAACTAATGAAAAACTGTTTTTT.

This chain joins TRBV5-5 and TRBJ1-1; D ambiguous. The germline CDR1 and CDR2 sequences are SGHKS and YYEKEE (reference sequence). The CDR3 totals 14 residues. Trimming shortened V by 0 bases and J by 6 bases, and 12 bases separated the two germline ends. CDR3 in DNA: TGTGCCAGCAGCTTGGCCCTAAAACCAGCTGAAGCTTTCTTT. Translation: CASSLALKPAEAFF. The variable domain in full, with the rest retrieved from reference TRBV5-5 and TRBJ1-1, is DAGVTQSPTHLIKTRGQQVTLRCSPISGHKSVSWYQQVLGQGPQFIFQYYEKEERGRGNFPDRFSARQFPNYSSELNVNALLLGDSALYLCASSLALKPAEAFFGQGTRLTVV.

In nucleotides, the CDR3 is TGTGCCAGCAGCTTCATACCAACCTACGAGCAGTACTTC. This gives the protein CASSFIPTYEQYF. The J gene is TRBJ2-7, the V gene TRBV5-5; D gene uncertain. Between the trimmed V and J ends, which lost 2 bases and 2 bases, there was a span of 8 bases. Germline values: CDR1 SGHKS, CDR2 YYEKEE (reference sequence). The CDR3 length is 13 residues.

The sample holds one count of this clone. The gene calls are TRBV5-1 and TRBJ2-1; 8 bases are a match to TRBD2. Per germline, CDR1 SGHRS and CDR2 YFSETQ. The trim removed 0 bases at V and 9 bases at J, leaving 11 bases unmatched. The CDR3 runs 16 residues. DNA for the CDR3: TGCGCCAGCAGCTTGGGGGGCGGGAGGTCTCACGCTGAGCAGTTCTTC. Amino acid sequence: CASSLGGGRSHAEQFF.

V and J are TRBV20-1 and TRBJ2-7; D gene unclear. Germline assignment: CDR1 DFQATT and CDR2 SNEGSKA (reference sequence). CDR3 length equals 11 residues. V dropped 3 bases and J dropped 6 bases, with 9 bases sitting between them. The CDR3 coding sequence is TGCAGTGCTAGGAGTCTCGGCGAGCAGTACTTC. Its translation: CSARSLGEQYF.

This chain links TRBV19 with TRBJ1-6; no clear D gene. V gave up 6 bases and J gave up 0 bases, with 12 bases separating them. The CDR3 is made up of 16 amino acids. Per the germline V gene, CDR1 is LNHDA and CDR2 is SQIVND (reference sequence). In nucleotides, the CDR3 is TGTGCCAGTAGCGTCGGCGGACGCTCCTATAATTCACCCCTCCACTTT. This translates into CASSVGGRSYNSPLHF.

V gene TRBV7-9 combines with J gene TRBJ1-1, with D hard to call. The CDR3 loop spans 13 amino acids. CDR1 SEHNR and CDR2 FQNEAQ come from the germline V gene (reference sequence). V lost 1 base to trimming and J lost 6 bases, with 9 bases between them. CDR3 residues: CASSLVAQPEAFF. The CDR3 nucleotides read TGTGCCAGCAGCTTAGTAGCACAGCCTGAAGCTTTCTTT.

In its sample, this clone was seen once. The chain recombines TRBV6-1 with TRBJ1-5, with 9 bases matching TRBD1. The CDR3 has 15 amino acids. With 3 bases clipped from V and 5 bases from J, the junction kept 5 bases outside the gene matches. CDR1 is MNHNS and CDR2 is SASEGT in the germline V gene. In nucleotides, the CDR3 is TGTGCCAGCAGTGACACAGGGGGCTTGTATCAGCCCCAGCATTTT. This codes for CASSDTGGLYQPQHF.

The chain carries TRBV6-4 and TRBJ2-1; 8 bases map to TRBD2. The CDR3 totals 14 residues. Trimming removed 7 bases from V and 4 bases from J; junction bases left unmatched: 6. Germline CDR1 is MRHNA and CDR2 is SNTAGT. The CDR3 loop is CASKREIGYNEQFF. CDR3 coding DNA: TGTGCCAGCAAGCGGGAGATCGGGTACAATGAGCAGTTCTTC.

This clone was counted only a few times. The chain employs TRBV19 and TRBJ1-5, with D maybe TRBD1 (6 bases). The germline gives CDR1 LNHDA, CDR2 SQIVND (reference sequence). The CDR3 is 14 amino acids. Trimming stripped 2 bases from V and 6 bases from J, with 11 bases between. The CDR3 DNA sequence: TGTGCCAGTAGTATACGACAGGAGGGTCAGCCCCAGCATTTT. Protein: CASSIRQEGQPQHF.

The V call is TRBV6-5, the J call TRBJ2-7, with D perhaps matching TRBD2 (5 bases). V was cut by 0 bases and J by 4 bases, with 13 bases left in between. The germline V gene encodes CDR1 MNHEY and CDR2 SVGAGI. This CDR3 spans 15 amino acids. CDR3 DNA: TGTGCCAGCAGTTACTCCCGGGGTCCGGGATACGAGCAGTACTTC. Encoded protein: CASSYSRGPGYEQYF.

In this sample, this clone turned up a few times. V usage is TRBV7-9 and J usage is TRBJ1-1; TRBD1 is a possible D gene (5 bases). Germline V lookup: CDR1 SEHNR, CDR2 FQNEAQ (reference sequence). CDR3 length: 14 residues. V lost 7 bases to trimming and J lost 5 bases, with 17 bases between them. Here the CDR3 DNA reads TGTGCCAGCACCCTCACGGGGGGGTGGACTGAAGCTTTCTTT. Translated: CASTLTGGWTEAFF. Full variable domain (rest looked up from reference TRBV7-9 and TRBJ1-1): DTGVSQNPRHKITKRGQNVTFRCDPISEHNRLYWYRQTLGQGPEFLTYFQNEAQLEKSRLLSDRFSAERPKGSFSTLEIQRTEQGDSAMYLCASTLTGGWTEAFFGQGTRLTVV.

The CDR3: CASSPQTYDGHGYTF. CDR3 nucleotides: TGTGCCAGCAGCCCCCAAACGTATGACGGCCATGGCTACACCTTC. The rearrangement uses TRBV9 and TRBJ1-2; no definite D call. The V gene lost 4 bases and the J gene lost 6 bases, with 19 bases spanning the gap. Germline CDR1 and CDR2: SGDLS and YYNGEE. CDR3 length: 15 residues.

V and J are TRBV7-8 and TRBJ2-3; 8 bases fit TRBD2. The CDR3 consists of 15 residues. CDR1 is SGHVS, CDR2 FQNEAQ, per germline. The ends lost 7 bases at V and 4 bases at J; junction bases unmatched: 10. In nucleotides, the CDR3 is TGTGCCAGCATCCCGGCGGGGGGAGTGGCAGATACGCAGTATTTT. It translates to CASIPAGGVADTQYF.